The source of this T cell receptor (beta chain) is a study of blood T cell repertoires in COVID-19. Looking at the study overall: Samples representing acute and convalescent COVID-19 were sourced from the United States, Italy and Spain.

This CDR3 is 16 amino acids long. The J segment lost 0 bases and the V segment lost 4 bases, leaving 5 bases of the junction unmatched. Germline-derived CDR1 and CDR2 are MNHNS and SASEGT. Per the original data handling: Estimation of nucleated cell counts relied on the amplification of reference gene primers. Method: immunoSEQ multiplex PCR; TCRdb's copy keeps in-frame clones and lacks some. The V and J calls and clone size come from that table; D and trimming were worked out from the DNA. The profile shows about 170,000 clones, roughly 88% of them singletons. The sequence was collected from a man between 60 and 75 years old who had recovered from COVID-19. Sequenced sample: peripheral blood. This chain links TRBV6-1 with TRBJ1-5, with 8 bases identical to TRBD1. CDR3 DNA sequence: TGTGCCAGCAGTGGACAGGGGATCTATAGCAATCAGCCCCAGCATTTT. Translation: CASSGQGIYSNQPQHF.